This is a list of T cell receptor beta chains from one sample in a study of shared clonotypes between healthy human individuals. The table came from immunoSEQ multiplex PCR; TCRdb's copy has only in-frame clones and leaves some out. The sample includes fewer than 1.8 million clones, roughly 98.5% of them seen just once. Sequences were obtained from naive CD4+ T cells sorted from blood. All receptors come from a man aged 25 to 40 in good health. Each CDR3 is given with its conserved first and last residue. D genes are given only for firm matches. Clone size is shown for a subset of rows, as once, few, many or a class of expanded clone.

clone size: -; V gene: TRBV9; D gene: -; J gene: TRBJ2-7; CDR3 DNA: TGTGCCAGCAGCGTAAGCGGACACCTCGTCGGCGAGCAGTACTTC; CDR3 protein: CASSVSGHLVGEQYF
clone size: -; V gene: TRBV18; D gene: -; J gene: TRBJ2-1; CDR3 DNA: TGTGCCAGCTCACCAGCCGCCAATGAGCAGTTCTTC; CDR3 protein: CASSPAANEQFF
clone size: -; V gene: TRBV30; D gene: TRBD2; J gene: TRBJ2-7; CDR3 DNA: TGTGCCAGCTCTAGCGGGGGCTACGAGCAGTACTTC; CDR3 protein: CASSSGGYEQYF
clone size: -; V gene: TRBV27; D gene: -; J gene: TRBJ1-1; CDR3 DNA: TGTGCCAGCAGTTCCATCTACAGGGTGGGGACTGAAGCTTTCTTT; CDR3 protein: CASSSIYRVGTEAFF
clone size: -; V gene: TRBV28; D gene: -; J gene: TRBJ2-1; CDR3 DNA: TGTGCCAGCAGTTGGGTCCCTCAAGGAGAGCAGTTCTTC; CDR3 protein: CASSWVPQGEQFF
clone size: -; V gene: TRBV7-2; D gene: -; J gene: TRBJ2-1; CDR3 DNA: TGTGCCAGCAGCGAAGAACTAGCCACAACCCATGAGCAGTTCTTC; CDR3 protein: CASSEELATTHEQFF
clone size: -; V gene: TRBV2; D gene: -; J gene: TRBJ1-5; CDR3 DNA: TGTGCCAGCAGTGACTCAAGTCGGGAGCAGCCCCAGCATTTT; CDR3 protein: CASSDSSREQPQHF
clone size: -; V gene: TRBV28; D gene: -; J gene: TRBJ2-7; CDR3 DNA: TGTGCCAGCAGTTTAGGCCGGCACAAGTCCTACGAGCAGTACTTC; CDR3 protein: CASSLGRHKSYEQYF
clone size: -; V gene: TRBV18; D gene: -; J gene: TRBJ1-5; CDR3 DNA: TGTGCCAGCTCACCTTCAGGTAGTCAGCCCCAGCATTTT; CDR3 protein: CASSPSGSQPQHF
clone size: -; V gene: TRBV5-1; D gene: TRBD2; J gene: TRBJ2-1; CDR3 DNA: TGCGCCAGCAGCGAGGGACTAGCCGGGACGGGGCAGTTCTTC; CDR3 protein: CASSEGLAGTGQFF
clone size: -; V gene: TRBV11-3; D gene: TRBD2; J gene: TRBJ2-2; CDR3 DNA: TGTGCCAGCAGCTTAGATCGGGGTAGCGGGAGCCTGAACACCGGGGAGCTGTTTTTT; CDR3 protein: CASSLDRGSGSLNTGELFF
clone size: -; V gene: TRBV5-1; D gene: TRBD2; J gene: TRBJ2-3; CDR3 DNA: TGCGCCAGCAGCGATACTAGCGGGAGTTACGCAGATACGCAGTATTTT; CDR3 protein: CASSDTSGSYADTQYF
clone size: -; V gene: TRBV19; D gene: TRBD1; J gene: TRBJ1-5; CDR3 DNA: TGTGCCAGTAGTGGACAGGTTCATCAGCCCCAGCATTTT; CDR3 protein: CASSGQVHQPQHF
clone size: -; V gene: TRBV20-1; D gene: -; J gene: TRBJ1-5; CDR3 DNA: TGCAGTGCTAGAGGCGATCAGCCCCAGCATTTT; CDR3 protein: CSARGDQPQHF
clone size: -; V gene: TRBV10-1; D gene: TRBD2; J gene: TRBJ2-5; CDR3 DNA: TGCGCCAGCAGTGAGTTACCGACTAGCGGAGAAGAGACCCAGTACTTC; CDR3 protein: CASSELPTSGEETQYF
clone size: -; V gene: TRBV7-2; D gene: -; J gene: TRBJ2-3; CDR3 DNA: TGTGCCAGCAGCCCGGGATTAGGAGGGGGCACAGATACGCAGTATTTT; CDR3 protein: CASSPGLGGGTDTQYF
clone size: -; V gene: TRBV19; D gene: TRBD2; J gene: TRBJ2-1; CDR3 DNA: TGTGCCAGCGCCTGGGCCGGGACTAGCGACTACAATGAGCAGTTCTTC; CDR3 protein: CASAWAGTSDYNEQFF
clone size: -; V gene: TRBV15; D gene: -; J gene: TRBJ1-1; CDR3 DNA: TGTGCCACCAGCAGAGTAATCGGGGGCCCTACATTGAACACTGAAGCTTTCTTT; CDR3 protein: CATSRVIGGPTLNTEAFF
clone size: once; V gene: TRBV7-6; D gene: TRBD1; J gene: TRBJ1-1; CDR3 DNA: TGTGCCAGCAGCCTGGGGGGACAGGGAATTGGCACTGAAGCTTTCTTT; CDR3 protein: CASSLGGQGIGTEAFF
clone size: many; V gene: TRBV25-1; D gene: -; J gene: TRBJ2-2; CDR3 DNA: TGTGCCAGCAGTGAATCCCCCCGCGGACTATCCAACACCGGGGAGCTGTTTTTT; CDR3 protein: CASSESPRGLSNTGELFF
clone size: -; V gene: TRBV29-1; D gene: -; J gene: TRBJ2-7; CDR3 DNA: TGCAGCGTTTCCTCACCCTACGTGGACGAGCAGTACTTC; CDR3 protein: CSVSSPYVDEQYF
clone size: -; V gene: TRBV19; D gene: TRBD2; J gene: TRBJ2-5; CDR3 DNA: TGTGCCACCAGCGGGGGGGGAGGAGAGACCCAGTACTTC; CDR3 protein: CATSGGGGETQYF
clone size: -; V gene: TRBV9; D gene: -; J gene: TRBJ1-5; CDR3 DNA: TGTGCCAGCAGCGTAGGCCCGAATAGCAATCAGCCCCAGCATTTT; CDR3 protein: CASSVGPNSNQPQHF
clone size: -; V gene: TRBV15; D gene: -; J gene: TRBJ2-7; CDR3 DNA: TGTGCCACCAGCAGAGCCCCGACAGTAAACTCCTACGAGCAGTACTTC; CDR3 protein: CATSRAPTVNSYEQYF
clone size: -; V gene: TRBV7-9; D gene: -; J gene: TRBJ2-2; CDR3 DNA: TGTGCCAGCAGCCAACTGGTGCCCGGGAACACCGGGGAGCTGTTTTTT; CDR3 protein: CASSQLVPGNTGELFF
clone size: -; V gene: TRBV15; D gene: -; J gene: TRBJ2-1; CDR3 DNA: TGTGCCACCAGCAGACCCTTGGGACAAGCAGTATACAATGAGCAGTTCTTC; CDR3 protein: CATSRPLGQAVYNEQFF
clone size: -; V gene: TRBV7-2; D gene: TRBD2; J gene: TRBJ2-7; CDR3 DNA: TGTGCCAGCAGCTTAGTCCGGGGACTAGCCTACGAGCAGTACTTC; CDR3 protein: CASSLVRGLAYEQYF
clone size: -; V gene: TRBV30; D gene: -; J gene: TRBJ1-2; CDR3 DNA: TGTGCCTGGTCCAAAGGTGAAGGGGGCTATGGCTACACCTTC; CDR3 protein: CAWSKGEGGYGYTF
clone size: -; V gene: TRBV11-2; D gene: -; J gene: TRBJ1-3; CDR3 DNA: TGTGCCAGCAGCTTAGAACGTACTGGAAACACCATATATTTT; CDR3 protein: CASSLERTGNTIYF
clone size: -; V gene: TRBV27; D gene: TRBD2; J gene: TRBJ2-1; CDR3 DNA: TGTGCCAGCAGTCTCCCGGGAGGTCCCTTGGGCAATGAGCAGTTCTTC; CDR3 protein: CASSLPGGPLGNEQFF
clone size: once; V gene: TRBV7-2; D gene: -; J gene: TRBJ2-3; CDR3 DNA: TGTGCCAGCAGCTTAGTGTTAGCCCCAGATACGCAGTATTTT; CDR3 protein: CASSLVLAPDTQYF
clone size: -; V gene: TRBV11-2; D gene: -; J gene: TRBJ2-6; CDR3 DNA: TGTGCCAGCAGCACACAGGGTTCCGGGGCCAACGTCCTGACTTTC; CDR3 protein: CASSTQGSGANVLTF
clone size: -; V gene: TRBV4-2; D gene: TRBD1; J gene: TRBJ1-4; CDR3 DNA: TGTGCCAGCAGTGACCAGACAGGGGCTAATGAAAAACTGTTTTTT; CDR3 protein: CASSDQTGANEKLFF
clone size: -; V gene: TRBV5-1; D gene: TRBD1; J gene: TRBJ1-2; CDR3 DNA: TGCGCCAGCAGCCCAGGACAGGGTAACTATGGCTACACCTTC; CDR3 protein: CASSPGQGNYGYTF
clone size: -; V gene: TRBV4-1; D gene: -; J gene: TRBJ1-5; CDR3 DNA: TGCGCCAGCAGCCACGTCTTAACCGGGCGAGGAGGAGGCAATCAGCCCCAGCATTTT; CDR3 protein: CASSHVLTGRGGGNQPQHF
clone size: -; V gene: TRBV5-4; D gene: TRBD1; J gene: TRBJ1-4; CDR3 DNA: TGTGCCAGCAGCGCTGCAGGGGGCACTAATGAAAAACTGTTTTTT; CDR3 protein: CASSAAGGTNEKLFF
clone size: -; V gene: TRBV14; D gene: -; J gene: TRBJ2-5; CDR3 DNA: TGTGCCAGCAGCCAAAGACTTAACCAAGAGACCCAGTACTTC; CDR3 protein: CASSQRLNQETQYF
clone size: -; V gene: TRBV5-4; D gene: TRBD2; J gene: TRBJ2-2; CDR3 DNA: TGTGCCAGCAGCTTACCGGGACTAGCGGGTACAAAAGGCGGGGAGCTGTTTTTT; CDR3 protein: CASSLPGLAGTKGGELFF
clone size: -; V gene: TRBV5-4; D gene: -; J gene: TRBJ2-5; CDR3 DNA: TGTGCCAGCAGCCCCAAGGGGTTAGAGACCCAGTACTTC; CDR3 protein: CASSPKGLETQYF
clone size: -; V gene: TRBV9; D gene: TRBD1; J gene: TRBJ1-5; CDR3 DNA: TGTGCCAGCAGCCCTGGGACAGACCATAGCAATCAGCCCCAGCATTTT; CDR3 protein: CASSPGTDHSNQPQHF
clone size: -; V gene: TRBV10-2; D gene: -; J gene: TRBJ2-3; CDR3 DNA: TGCGCCAGCAGTGAAATGGGTTTCACAGATACGCAGTATTTT; CDR3 protein: CASSEMGFTDTQYF
clone size: -; V gene: TRBV27; D gene: -; J gene: TRBJ2-1; CDR3 DNA: TGTGCCAGCAGTTTGCTCCCGGGGCGGAGGAGCTCCTACAATGAGCAGTTCTTC; CDR3 protein: CASSLLPGRRSSYNEQFF
clone size: -; V gene: TRBV5-6; D gene: TRBD2; J gene: TRBJ2-1; CDR3 DNA: TGTGCCAGCAGCTTGGAGGGACTAGCGAGGTCTAACAATGAGCAGTTCTTC; CDR3 protein: CASSLEGLARSNNEQFF
clone size: -; V gene: TRBV9; D gene: -; J gene: TRBJ1-5; CDR3 DNA: TGTGCCAGCAGCCCCAGCGGGGACAACAATCAGCCCCAGCATTTT; CDR3 protein: CASSPSGDNNQPQHF
clone size: -; V gene: TRBV4-3; D gene: TRBD1; J gene: TRBJ1-1; CDR3 DNA: TGCGCCAGCAGCCGCGCCGGGACAGGGGGCTTGGGGAACACTGAAGCTTTCTTT; CDR3 protein: CASSRAGTGGLGNTEAFF
clone size: -; V gene: TRBV5-6; D gene: -; J gene: TRBJ2-1; CDR3 DNA: TGTGCCAGCAGCTTGGCCCCCTTGACTAGATTCCACGAGCAGTTCTTC; CDR3 protein: CASSLAPLTRFHEQFF
clone size: -; V gene: TRBV6-4; D gene: TRBD2; J gene: TRBJ2-7; CDR3 DNA: TGTGCCAGCAGTGACTCGACGGGACTAGCTTCCGTTTGGTACGAGCAGTACTTC; CDR3 protein: CASSDSTGLASVWYEQYF
clone size: once; V gene: TRBV7-9; D gene: -; J gene: TRBJ1-1; CDR3 DNA: TGTGCCAGCAGCCCTCAGGGTTGGACTGAAGCTTTCTTT; CDR3 protein: CASSPQGWTEAFF